A single sample gave rise to the 31 T cell receptor beta chains below, sequenced in a study of cytomegalovirus exposure and HLA in healthy donors. A multiplex PCR was run with 60 Vbeta primers and 13 Jbeta primers. Repertoires were generated with immunoSEQ multiplex PCR, while TCRdb's copy carries only in-frame clones and drops some. The data contain approximately 70,000 clones, 72% of them singletons. The source material was PBMCs. Source of these receptors: a woman in her forties in good health and CMV-seropositive.

The chain has TRBV21-1 and TRBJ2-2; the table gives TRBD1 as D, unverified against the DNA. TRBV21-1 is labeled a pseudogene. The CDR3 length is 14 residues. The CDR3: CASSKVKYTGELFF. CDR3 nucleotide sequence: TGTGCCAGCAGCAAAGTCAAATACACCGGGGAGCTGTTTTTT.

The chain links TRBV20-1 to TRBJ2-5; D remains ambiguous. Germline CDR1 DFQATT, CDR2 SNEGSKA (reference sequence). Between the trimmed V and J ends, which lost 4 bases and 5 bases, there was a span of 5 bases. The CDR3 has 10 amino acids. This chain's CDR3 is CSATVETQYF. In nucleotides, the CDR3 is TGCAGTGCTACTGTGGAGACCCAGTACTTC.

This chain connects TRBV5-1 to TRBJ2-2; tentatively, D is TRBD1 (5 bases). V dropped 0 bases and J dropped 3 bases, with 9 bases sitting between them. In germline, CDR1 is SGHRS, CDR2 YFSETQ. The CDR3 is 15 amino acids. The CDR3 sequence is CASSLGQGYTGELFF. CDR3 in DNA: TGCGCCAGCAGCTTGGGGCAGGGCTACACCGGGGAGCTGTTTTTT.

The chain employs TRBV2 and TRBJ2-3; 14 bases agree with TRBD2. Germline CDR1 SNHLY, CDR2 FYNNEI. Trimming at V came to 6 bases and at J to 1 base, leaving 6 bases not matched to a gene. This CDR3 has 17 amino acids. Here the CDR3 reads CASRGLAGALGTDTQYF. CDR3 nucleotide sequence: TGTGCCAGCAGGGGACTAGCGGGGGCCTTGGGCACAGATACGCAGTATTTT.

This clone was recorded a few times. Here the CDR3 reads CAWTSGQGRPQHF. CDR3 DNA sequence: TGTGCCTGGACGTCGGGACAGGGTCGGCCCCAGCATTTT. The chain employs TRBV30 and TRBJ1-5, with 9 bases aligning to TRBD1. V was pared by 4 bases and J by 9 bases, with 7 bases of the junction left unmatched. Germline V gene data show CDR1 as GTSNPN and CDR2 as SVGIG (reference sequence). This CDR3 is 13 amino acids long.

V gene TRBV19 combines with J gene TRBJ1-6; a weak D match, TRBD1 (5 bases). Trimming took off 6 bases at V and 9 bases at J, with 18 bases between the two ends. CDR1 is LNHDA, CDR2 SQIVND, per germline (reference sequence). The CDR3 is 15 residues long. CDR3 nucleotides: TGTGCCAGTAGCTCCGGACCCCACGGGGGTTCACCCCTCCACTTT. Translation: CASSSGPHGGSPLHF.

The genes are TRBV29-1 and TRBJ2-7, with TRBD2 matching 8 bases. This CDR3 contains 16 residues. Germline V gene sequence: CDR1 SQVTM, CDR2 ANQGSEA. Trimming cost V 1 base and J 2 bases; bases outside gene matches: 10. The CDR3: CSVEAWEVAGTYEQYF. The DNA of the CDR3 is TGCAGCGTTGAAGCTTGGGAGGTAGCGGGGACCTACGAGCAGTACTTC.

This clone is a singleton in its sample. V is TRBV27 and J is TRBJ2-1, with 8 bases that match TRBD2. Trimming took 2 bases from V and 9 from J; bases not matched to a gene: 9. The CDR3 spans 15 residues. The germline V gene encodes CDR1 MNHEY and CDR2 SMNVEV (reference sequence). The CDR3 bases are TGTGCCAGCAGTTTAACCCAGCGGGGGCTCGGTGAGCAGTTCTTC. Protein product: CASSLTQRGLGEQFF.

To note about this clone: The limits of the CDR3 on the DNA are not certain, so only TCRdb's listed CDR3 is given. V gene TRBV2 combines with J gene TRBJ2-3; the table's D call, TRBD2, has no DNA check behind it. The length of the CDR3 is 18 amino acids, counting both ends. Germline CDR1 and CDR2: SNHLY and FYNNEI. CDR3 sequence reads: CASILGGSAGARTDTQYF.

The chain carries TRBV7-9 and TRBJ2-7, with D perhaps matching TRBD2 (6 bases). Germline CDR1 is SEHNR and CDR2 is FQNEAQ (reference sequence). The ends were cut back, 2 bases at V and 2 bases at J, with 13 bases in the middle. This CDR3 has 15 residues. The CDR3 here is CASSLIRGGTYEQYF. The CDR3 DNA reads as TGTGCCAGCAGCTTAATCCGGGGAGGAACCTACGAGCAGTACTTC.

The chain is built from TRBV6-1 and TRBJ2-1, with 7 nucleotides matching TRBD2. The CDR3 is 14 residues long. The V gene's germline CDR1 is MNHNS and CDR2 SASEGT. The V gene end was trimmed by 5 bases and the J gene end by 15 bases; junction bases not matched to a gene: 16. The DNA for the CDR3 is TGTGCCAGCAGTCCCGACGAACTCCCCGGGAGGAGGTTCTTC. As protein: CASSPDELPGRRFF.

The chain couples TRBV25-1 to TRBJ2-3; maybe TRBD2 (6 bases). The CDR3 consists of 15 residues. Trimming removed 2 bases from V and 2 bases from J, with 11 bases in between. Germline V gene lookup returns CDR1 MGHDK and CDR2 SYGVNS. The CDR3 DNA sequence: TGTGCCAGCAGTGAAACAAGCGGGCCCACAGATACGCAGTATTTT. Protein: CASSETSGPTDTQYF.

V gene TRBV6-6 combines with J gene TRBJ1-4, with TRBD1 identical over 10 bases. Per germline, CDR1 MNHNY and CDR2 SVGAGI (reference sequence). This CDR3 spans 15 amino acids. Unmatched junction bases numbered 8, after V lost 5 bases and J lost 8 bases. CDR3 bases: TGTGCCAGCAGTGGAGGGACAGGGGTTGGCGAAAAACTGTTTTTT. Translation: CASSGGTGVGEKLFF.

This rearrangement joins TRBV4-1 to TRBJ1-2; 7 positions match TRBD1. CDR3 size: 15 residues. V lost 0 bases to trimming and J lost 8 bases; unmatched junction nucleotides: 9. Germline lookup yields CDR1 MGHRA and CDR2 YSYEKL. As DNA, the CDR3 is TGCGCCAGCAGCCAAGATCGAGGGGGCGTGGGGGGCTACACCTTC. It is translated as CASSQDRGGVGGYTF.

The chain uses TRBV5-1 and TRBJ1-1; tentatively, D is TRBD1 (6 bases). Germline CDR1 reads SGHRS; CDR2 reads YFSETQ. The CDR3 runs to 19 residues. V lost 4 bases to trimming and J lost 0 bases, with 25 bases between them. CDR3 in amino acids: CASSPTGQLGINMNTEAFF. CDR3 nucleotides: TGCGCCAGCAGCCCGACAGGTCAACTCGGAATAAATATGAACACTGAAGCTTTCTTT.

DNA for the CDR3: TGTGCCAGCAGCACCCGACAGGGAAGTAACTACAATGAGCAGTTCTTC. It codes for CASSTRQGSNYNEQFF. The genes are TRBV6-6 and TRBJ2-1; 7 positions agree with TRBD1. This CDR3 has 16 residues. V lost 6 bases, J lost 3 bases, and 11 bases stayed unmatched. Germline CDR1 MNHNY, CDR2 SVGAGI (reference sequence).

The chain carries TRBV9 and TRBJ1-2; possible D gene TRBD1, 5 bases. The CDR3 extends over 14 amino acids. Germline V gene sequence: CDR1 SGDLS, CDR2 YYNGEE. Trimming left V 4 bases short and J 12 bases short, with 22 bases between. Here the CDR3 DNA reads TGTGCCAGCAGCCCTCGGACAACCTCAATTGGGGACACCTTC. It codes for CASSPRTTSIGDTF.

This clone was seen more than once but under ten times. The genes are TRBV4-1 and TRBJ2-7; 9 nucleotides match TRBD1. Germline CDR1 is MGHRA and CDR2 is YSYEKL. With V trimmed by 5 bases and J by 0 bases, 5 bases remained unmatched. The CDR3 runs 15 residues. CDR3 in amino acids: CASSTTGQGSYEQYF. CDR3 DNA sequence: TGCGCCAGCAGCACAACGGGACAGGGCTCCTACGAGCAGTACTTC.

The rearrangement joins TRBV15 to TRBJ1-2; no firm D call. Trimming took off 4 bases at V and 2 bases at J, with 8 bases between the two ends. Germline V gene sequence: CDR1 LNHNV, CDR2 YYDKDF (reference sequence). The CDR3 spans 13 residues. CDR3: CATSTDPNYGYTF. The CDR3 region has the DNA TGTGCCACCAGCACAGACCCGAACTATGGCTACACCTTC. Based on the CDR3 plus reference TRBV15 and TRBJ1-2, the full variable domain is DAMVIQNPRYQVTQFGKPVTLSCSQTLNHNVMYWYQQKSSQAPKLLFHYYDKDFNNEADTPDNFQSRRPNTSFCFLDIRSPGLGDTAMYLCATSTDPNYGYTFGSGTRLTVV.

The rearrangement uses TRBV5-1 and TRBJ1-5, with 7 nucleotides matching TRBD1. The CDR3 runs 13 residues. Trimming at V came to 2 bases and at J to 11 bases, leaving 7 bases not matched to a gene. Looked up from germline, CDR1 is SGHRS and CDR2 is YFSETQ. The CDR3 region is CASSFDPGGTQHF. CDR3 sequence (DNA): TGCGCCAGCAGCTTTGACCCAGGGGGGACCCAGCATTTT. The full variable domain, completed using reference TRBV5-1 and TRBJ1-5, is KAGVTQTPRYLIKTRGQQVTLSCSPISGHRSVSWYQQTPGQGLQFLFEYFSETQRNKGNFPGRFSGRQFSNSRSEMNVSTLELGDSALYLCASSFDPGGTQHFGDGTRLSIL.

This clone was seen more than once but under ten times. The chain has TRBV7-9 and TRBJ2-5; D is undetermined. CDR3 length equals 11 residues. The V end was cut by 5 bases, the J end by 2 bases, with 3 bases between. Germline V CDR1 and CDR2: SEHNR, FQNEAQ (reference sequence). CDR3 in amino acids: CASSPQETQYF. The DNA for the CDR3 is TGTGCCAGCAGCCCACAAGAGACCCAGTACTTC.

This chain connects TRBV15 to TRBJ2-1, with 7 bases matching TRBD1. This CDR3 is built from 14 residues. Losses at the gene ends were 3 bases for V and 4 bases for J; bases not matched to a gene: 3. Germline-derived CDR1 and CDR2 are LNHNV and YYDKDF (reference sequence). The CDR3 loop reads CATSRGTAYNEQFF. The CDR3 bases are TGTGCCACCAGCAGGGGGACAGCATACAATGAGCAGTTCTTC. The full variable domain, its missing parts supplied by reference TRBV15 and TRBJ2-1, is DAMVIQNPRYQVTQFGKPVTLSCSQTLNHNVMYWYQQKSSQAPKLLFHYYDKDFNNEADTPDNFQSRRPNTSFCFLDIRSPGLGDTAMYLCATSRGTAYNEQFFGPGTRLTVL.

V is TRBV5-1 and J is TRBJ2-3; TRBD2 might be the D (6 bases). Germline assignment: CDR1 SGHRS and CDR2 YFSETQ. CDR3 length equals 16 residues. The germline V and J ends were trimmed by 4 bases and 0 bases, with 15 bases remaining between them. CDR3 sequence reads: CASSPNRGLSTDTQYF. CDR3 in DNA: TGCGCCAGCAGCCCCAACCGGGGGTTGAGCACAGATACGCAGTATTTT.

V gene TRBV7-2 combines with J gene TRBJ2-5; 11 positions match TRBD1. This CDR3 is 15 amino acids long. The V and J ends lost 5 bases and 7 bases, in that order; junction bases with no gene match: 9. Germline V gene data show CDR1 as SGHTA and CDR2 as FQGNSA. The CDR3 nucleotides are TGTGCCAGCAGCGCTCGGGACAGGGGGTTGGGGACCCAGTACTTC. Its translation: CASSARDRGLGTQYF.

J is TRBJ2-3 and V is TRBV19; possible D gene TRBD2, 6 bases. Trimming took off 6 bases at V and 0 bases at J, with 10 bases between the two ends. Germline loops: CDR1 LNHDA, CDR2 SQIVND (reference sequence). The CDR3 totals 14 residues. The CDR3 region is CASRPAGSTDTQYF. The CDR3 bases are TGTGCCAGTAGACCAGCGGGCAGCACAGATACGCAGTATTTT. Drawing the rest from reference TRBV19 and TRBJ2-3, the complete variable domain is DGGITQSPKYLFRKEGQNVTLSCEQNLNHDAMYWYRQDPGQGLRLIYYSQIVNDFQKGDIAEGYSVSREKKESFPLTVTSAQKNPTAFYLCASRPAGSTDTQYFGPGTRLTVL.

As DNA, the CDR3 is TGTGCCAGCAGCTCCGGGACTTTCTACGAGCAGTACTTC. It codes for CASSSGTFYEQYF. V is TRBV5-6 and J is TRBJ2-7; weak D call: TRBD2 (6 bases). Trimming took 3 bases from V and 3 from J, leaving 10 bases between them. The CDR3 sequence is 13 residues long. Germline assignment: CDR1 SGHDT and CDR2 YYEEEE.

This chain joins TRBV7-7 and TRBJ2-1, with a possible D match to TRBD1 (6 bases). Per the germline V gene, CDR1 is SSHAT and CDR2 is FNYEAQ (reference sequence). V lost 5 bases and J 5 bases, leaving 10 bases between the germline ends. This CDR3 contains 13 residues. Here the CDR3 DNA reads TGTGCCAGCAGCCCGGGACAACACAATGAGCAGTTCTTC. It translates to CASSPGQHNEQFF.

The V gene is TRBV5-4, the J gene TRBJ2-1; D might be TRBD2 (6 bases). V gave up 4 bases and J gave up 0 bases, with 11 bases separating them. CDR3 length equals 15 residues. The germline CDR1 and CDR2 sequences are SGHNT and YYREEE (reference sequence). The CDR3 is CASSPSEGSYNEQFF. The CDR3 DNA sequence: TGTGCCAGCAGCCCTAGCGAAGGCTCCTACAATGAGCAGTTCTTC.

The rearrangement uses TRBV18 and TRBJ2-1, with 9 bases that match TRBD1. From germline, CDR1 is KGHSH and CDR2 LQKENI. V shed 2 bases, J shed 4 bases, and the junction held 6 bases outside the gene matches. There are 16 residues in the CDR3. The CDR3 region has the DNA TGTGCCAGCTCACCAACCGGGACAGGGTCGTACAATGAGCAGTTCTTC. Protein product: CASSPTGTGSYNEQFF.

The rearrangement uses TRBV18 and TRBJ2-2; a possible D gene is TRBD1 (5 bases). CDR3 length: 16 residues. V was shortened by 1 base and J by 0 bases, with 9 bases between the two germline ends. The germline CDR1 and CDR2 sequences are KGHSH and LQKENI. This CDR3 reads CASSPQGPANTGELFF. Written as DNA, the CDR3 is TGTGCCAGCTCACCACAGGGGCCGGCGAACACCGGGGAGCTGTTTTTT. The complete variable domain, with remaining parts taken from reference TRBV18 and TRBJ2-2, reads NAGVMQNPRHLVRRRGQEARLRCSPMKGHSHVYWYRQLPEEGLKFMVYLQKENIIDESGMPKERFSAEFPKEGPSILRIQQVVRGDSAAYFCASSPQGPANTGELFFGEGSRLTVL.

This chain joins TRBV13 and TRBJ2-1; maybe TRBD2 (5 bases). Germline CDR1 and CDR2: PRHDT and FYEKMQ (reference sequence). This CDR3 comprises 14 residues. The germline V and J ends were trimmed by 2 bases and 3 bases, with 8 bases remaining between them. The DNA for the CDR3 is TGTGCCAGCAGCTTACCCCGGGACTACAATGAGCAGTTCTTC. It yields the protein CASSLPRDYNEQFF.